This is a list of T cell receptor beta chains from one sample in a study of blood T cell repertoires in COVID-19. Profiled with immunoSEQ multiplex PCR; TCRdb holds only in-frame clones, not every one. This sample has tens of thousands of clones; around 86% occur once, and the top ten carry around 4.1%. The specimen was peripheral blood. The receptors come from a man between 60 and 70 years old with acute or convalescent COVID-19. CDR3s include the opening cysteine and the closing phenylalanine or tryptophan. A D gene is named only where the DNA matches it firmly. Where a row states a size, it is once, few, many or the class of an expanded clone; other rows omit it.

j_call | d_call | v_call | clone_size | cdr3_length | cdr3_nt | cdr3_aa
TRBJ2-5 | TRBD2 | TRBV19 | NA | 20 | TGTGCCAGTAGTATTTACCCCCGGACTAGCGGGGGGCAAAGGGCGGAGACCCAGTACTTC | CASSIYPRTSGGQRAETQYF
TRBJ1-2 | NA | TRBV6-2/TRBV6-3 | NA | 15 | TGTGCCAGCAGTTACTCGGGGGGTTCTAACTATGGCTACACCTTC | CASSYSGGSNYGYTF
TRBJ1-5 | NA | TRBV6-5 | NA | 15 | TGTGCCAGCAGTTACTCGAGTCGGGAGAATCAGCCCCAGCATTTT | CASSYSSRENQPQHF
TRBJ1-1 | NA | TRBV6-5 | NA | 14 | TGTGCCAGCAGTTCCCCCCGCGGAGCCTCGGAAGCTTTCTTT | CASSSPRGASEAFF
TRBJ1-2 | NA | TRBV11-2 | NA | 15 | TGTGCCAGCAGCCCAAGACAAAGAGATAACTATGGCTACACCTTC | CASSPRQRDNYGYTF
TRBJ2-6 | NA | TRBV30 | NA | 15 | TGTGCCTGGAGTAGAGCGTCCTCTGGGGCCAACGTCCTGACTTTC | CAWSRASSGANVLTF
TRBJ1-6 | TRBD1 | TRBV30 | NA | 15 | TGTGCCTGGAGTGTTGGGGACAGGGGGAATTCACCCCTCCACTTT | CAWSVGDRGNSPLHF
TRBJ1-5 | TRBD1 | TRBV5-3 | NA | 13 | TGTGCCAGAAGCCGACAGGGAAATCAGCCCCAGCATTTT | CARSRQGNQPQHF
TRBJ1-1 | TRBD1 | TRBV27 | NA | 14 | TGTGCCAGCAGTTTGAAGGGACAGGGGGTGGAAGCTTTCTTT | CASSLKGQGVEAFF
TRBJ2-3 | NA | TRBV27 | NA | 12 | TGTGCCAGCAGTTTAGTCAAAGATACGCAGTATTTT | CASSLVKDTQYF
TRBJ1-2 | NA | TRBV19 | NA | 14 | TGTGCCAGTAGTATAGTCGACAGTAACTATGGCTACACCTTC | CASSIVDSNYGYTF
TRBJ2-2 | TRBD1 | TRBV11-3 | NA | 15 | TGTGCCAGCAGCCCGGGACAGGGGAGCACCGGGGAGCTGTTTTTT | CASSPGQGSTGELFF
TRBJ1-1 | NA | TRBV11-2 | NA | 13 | TGTGCCAGCAGCTTTAAATTGAACACTGAAGCTTTCTTT | CASSFKLNTEAFF
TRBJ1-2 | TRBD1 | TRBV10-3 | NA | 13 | TGTGCCATCAGTGGGGGACAGGGGAACGGCTACACCTTC | CAISGGQGNGYTF
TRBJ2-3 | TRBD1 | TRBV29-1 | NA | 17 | TGCAGCGTCCTACGGGACAGGGGGCTTGGAGCGACAGATACGCAGTATTTT | CSVLRDRGLGATDTQYF
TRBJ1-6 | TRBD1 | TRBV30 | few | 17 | TGTGCCTGGAGTAGGAAGGGACAGGGGATCTATAATTCACCCCTCCACTTT | CAWSRKGQGIYNSPLHF
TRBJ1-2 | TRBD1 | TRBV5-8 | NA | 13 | TGTGTCGGGGGGACAGGGACTAACTATGGCTACACCTTC | CVGGTGTNYGYTF
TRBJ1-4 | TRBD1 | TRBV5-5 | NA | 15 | TGTGCCAGCAGCTTGGGACAGGGGATGGATGAAAAACTGTTTTTT | CASSLGQGMDEKLFF
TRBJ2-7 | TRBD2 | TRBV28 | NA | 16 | TGTGCCAGCCTACCACCGGGACTAGCGGGGGGCTACGAGCAGTACTTC | CASLPPGLAGGYEQYF
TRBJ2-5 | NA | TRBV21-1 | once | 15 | TGTGCCAGCAGCAAAGATAACGGGGACCAAGAGACCCAGTACTTC | CASSKDNGDQETQYF
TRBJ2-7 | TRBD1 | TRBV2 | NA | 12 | TGTGCCAGCGGGACAGCCTTCTACGAGCAGTACTTC | CASGTAFYEQYF
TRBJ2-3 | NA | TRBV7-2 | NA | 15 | TGTGCCAGCAGCTTAGCCTTCCAGGGGGGAGATACGCAGTATTTT | CASSLAFQGGDTQYF
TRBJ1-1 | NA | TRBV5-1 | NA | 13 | TGCGCCAGCAGCTTGGGCAGGGACACTGAAGCTTTCTTT | CASSLGRDTEAFF
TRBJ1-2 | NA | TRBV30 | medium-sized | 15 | TGTGCCTGGAGTGTACAGGCGTATATCTCCTATGGCTACACCTTC | CAWSVQAYISYGYTF
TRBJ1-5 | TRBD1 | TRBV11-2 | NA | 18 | TGTGCCAGCAGCAAAACCGGGACAGATCGTTTTAGCAATCAGCCCCAGCATTTT | CASSKTGTDRFSNQPQHF
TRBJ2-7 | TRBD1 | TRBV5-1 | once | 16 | TGCGCCAGCAGTTCTGCACCACAGGGGGCTTCCTACGAGCAGTACTTC | CASSSAPQGASYEQYF
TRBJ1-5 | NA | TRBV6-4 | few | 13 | TGTGCCAGCAGTGTTTGGGGAGGCCAGCCCCAGCATTTT | CASSVWGGQPQHF
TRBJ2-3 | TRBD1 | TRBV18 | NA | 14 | TGTGCCAGCTCACCCGACAGGGGGCTAGGTACGCAGTATTTT | CASSPDRGLGTQYF